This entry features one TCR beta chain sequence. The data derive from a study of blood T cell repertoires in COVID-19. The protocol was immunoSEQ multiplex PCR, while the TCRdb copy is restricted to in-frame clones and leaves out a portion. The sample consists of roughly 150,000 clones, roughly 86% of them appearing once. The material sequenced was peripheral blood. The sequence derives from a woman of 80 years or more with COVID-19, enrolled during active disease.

CDR3 region: CASSLATGARELFF. CDR3 nucleotides: TGTGCCAGCAGCTTAGCCACAGGGGCCAGGGAGCTGTTTTTT. The chain uses TRBV11-1 and TRBJ2-2; 7 bases agree with TRBD1. CDR3 length equals 14 residues. Germline V gene sequence: CDR1 SGHAT, CDR2 FQDESV (reference sequence). J was trimmed by 9 bases and V by 0 bases; bases with no gene match: 4.